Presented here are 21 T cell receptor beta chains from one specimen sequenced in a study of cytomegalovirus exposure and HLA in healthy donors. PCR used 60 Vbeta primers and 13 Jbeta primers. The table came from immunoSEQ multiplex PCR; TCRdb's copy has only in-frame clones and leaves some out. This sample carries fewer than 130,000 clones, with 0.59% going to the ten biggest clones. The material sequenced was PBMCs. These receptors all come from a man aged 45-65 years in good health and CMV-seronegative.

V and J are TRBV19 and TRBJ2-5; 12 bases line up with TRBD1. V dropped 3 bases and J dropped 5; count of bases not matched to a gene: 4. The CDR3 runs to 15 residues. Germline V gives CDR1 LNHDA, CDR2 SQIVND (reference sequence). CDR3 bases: TGTGCCAGTAGTATGGGACAGGGGGCGGCGGAGACCCAGTACTTC. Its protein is CASSMGQGAAETQYF.

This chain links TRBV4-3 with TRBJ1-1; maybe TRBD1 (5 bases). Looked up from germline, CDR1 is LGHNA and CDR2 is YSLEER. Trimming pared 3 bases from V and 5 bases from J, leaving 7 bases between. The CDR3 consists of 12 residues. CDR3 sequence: CASSHPGTEAFF. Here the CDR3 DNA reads TGCGCCAGCAGCCACCCAGGGACTGAAGCTTTCTTT.

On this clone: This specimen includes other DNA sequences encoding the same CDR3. CDR3 sequence (DNA): TGCAGCGTTGGCGGGACAGGGGAGGCTTTCTTT. It codes for CSVGGTGEAFF. This chain connects TRBV29-1 to TRBJ1-1; 10 bases agree with TRBD1. CDR3 length: 11 amino acids. CDR1 SQVTM and CDR2 ANQGSEA come from the germline V gene. J gave up 11 bases and V 4 bases, and 4 bases lay outside the gene matches.

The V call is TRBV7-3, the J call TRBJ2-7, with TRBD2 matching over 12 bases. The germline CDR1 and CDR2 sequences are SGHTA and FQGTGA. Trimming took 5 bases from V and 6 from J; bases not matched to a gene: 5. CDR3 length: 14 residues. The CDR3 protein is CASSPTSGSGEQYF. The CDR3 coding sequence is TGTGCCAGCAGCCCGACTAGCGGGAGCGGCGAGCAGTACTTC.

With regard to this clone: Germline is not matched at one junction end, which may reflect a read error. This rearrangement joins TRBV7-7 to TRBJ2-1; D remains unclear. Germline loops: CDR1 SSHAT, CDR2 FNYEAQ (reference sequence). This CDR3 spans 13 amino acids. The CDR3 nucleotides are TGTGCTAGCAGCCTCCTAGTGTTCGGTGAGCAGTTCTTC. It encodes CASSLLVFGEQFF.

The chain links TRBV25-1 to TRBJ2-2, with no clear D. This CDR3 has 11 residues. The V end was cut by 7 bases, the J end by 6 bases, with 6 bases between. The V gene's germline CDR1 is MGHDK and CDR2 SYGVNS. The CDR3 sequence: CASISAGELFF. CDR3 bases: TGTGCCAGCATTTCGGCCGGGGAGCTGTTTTTT.

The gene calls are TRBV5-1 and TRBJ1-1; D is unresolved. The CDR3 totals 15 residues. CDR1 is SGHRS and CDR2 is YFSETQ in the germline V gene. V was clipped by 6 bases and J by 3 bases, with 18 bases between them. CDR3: CASTSGIGRDTEAFF. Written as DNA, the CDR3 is TGCGCCAGCACTTCTGGCATCGGGAGGGACACTGAAGCTTTCTTT.

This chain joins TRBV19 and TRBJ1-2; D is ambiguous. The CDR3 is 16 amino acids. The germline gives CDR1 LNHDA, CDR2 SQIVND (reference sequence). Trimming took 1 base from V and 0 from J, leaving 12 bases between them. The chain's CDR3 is CASSIGLVETNYGYTF. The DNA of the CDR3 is TGTGCCAGTAGTATAGGGCTGGTGGAGACTAACTATGGCTACACCTTC.

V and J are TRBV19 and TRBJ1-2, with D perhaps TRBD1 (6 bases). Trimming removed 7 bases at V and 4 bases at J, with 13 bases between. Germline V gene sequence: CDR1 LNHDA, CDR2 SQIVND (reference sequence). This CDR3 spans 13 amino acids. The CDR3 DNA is TGTGCCAGTAACAAGGGACAAAGCTATGGCTACACCTTC. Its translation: CASNKGQSYGYTF.

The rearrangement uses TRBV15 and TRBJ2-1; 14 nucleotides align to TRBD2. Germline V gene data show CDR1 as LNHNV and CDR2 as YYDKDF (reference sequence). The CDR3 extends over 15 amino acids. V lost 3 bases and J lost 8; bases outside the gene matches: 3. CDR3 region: CATSRGTSGSYEQFF. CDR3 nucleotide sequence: TGTGCCACCAGCAGGGGGACTAGCGGGAGTTATGAGCAGTTCTTC. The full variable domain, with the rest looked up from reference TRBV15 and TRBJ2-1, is DAMVIQNPRYQVTQFGKPVTLSCSQTLNHNVMYWYQQKSSQAPKLLFHYYDKDFNNEADTPDNFQSRRPNTSFCFLDIRSPGLGDTAMYLCATSRGTSGSYEQFFGPGTRLTVL.

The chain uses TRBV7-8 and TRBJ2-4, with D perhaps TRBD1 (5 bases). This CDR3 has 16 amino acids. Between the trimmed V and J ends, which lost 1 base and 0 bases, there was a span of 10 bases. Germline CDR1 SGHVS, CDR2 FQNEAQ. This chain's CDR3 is CASSLVTGLAKNIQYF. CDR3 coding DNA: TGTGCCAGCAGCTTAGTAACAGGCCTAGCCAAAAACATTCAGTACTTC.

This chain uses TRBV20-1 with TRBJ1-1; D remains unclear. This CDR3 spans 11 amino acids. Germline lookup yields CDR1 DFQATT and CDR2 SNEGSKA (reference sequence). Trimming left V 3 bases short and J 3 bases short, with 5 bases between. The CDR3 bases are TGCAGTGCTAGGGAGGACACTGAAGCTTTCTTT. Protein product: CSAREDTEAFF.

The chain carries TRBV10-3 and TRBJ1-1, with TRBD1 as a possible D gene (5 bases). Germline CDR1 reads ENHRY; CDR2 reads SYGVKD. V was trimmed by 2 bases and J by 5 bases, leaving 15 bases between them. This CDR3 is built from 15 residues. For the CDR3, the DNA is TGTGCCATCAGTGAGCCCGGTGGGGCCAGGACTGAAGCTTTCTTT. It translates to CAISEPGGARTEAFF.

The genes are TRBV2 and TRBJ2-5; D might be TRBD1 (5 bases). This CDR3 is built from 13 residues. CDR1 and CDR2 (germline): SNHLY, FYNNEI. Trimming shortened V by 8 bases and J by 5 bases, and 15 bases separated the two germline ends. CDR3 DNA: TGTGCCAGCCCCCCAGGGTCCAGGGAGACCCAGTACTTC. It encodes CASPPGSRETQYF. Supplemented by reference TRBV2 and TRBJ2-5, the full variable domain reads EPEVTQTPSHQVTQMGQEVILRCVPISNHLYFYWYRQILGQKVEFLVSFYNNEISEKSEIFDDQFSVERPDGSNFTLKIRSTKLEDSAMYFCASPPGSRETQYFGPGTRLLVL.

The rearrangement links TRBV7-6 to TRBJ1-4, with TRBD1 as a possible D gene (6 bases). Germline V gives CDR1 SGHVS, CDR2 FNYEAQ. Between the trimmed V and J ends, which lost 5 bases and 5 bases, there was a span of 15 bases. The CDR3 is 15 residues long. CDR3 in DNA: TGTGCCAGCAGCCTCTCAGGGGCGAGGAATGAAAAACTGTTTTTT. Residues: CASSLSGARNEKLFF.

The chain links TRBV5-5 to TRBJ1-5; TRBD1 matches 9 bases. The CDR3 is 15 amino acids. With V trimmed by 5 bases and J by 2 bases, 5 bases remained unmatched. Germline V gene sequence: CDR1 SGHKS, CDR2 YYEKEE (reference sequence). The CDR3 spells CASSRDRVGNQPQHF. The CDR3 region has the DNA TGTGCCAGCAGTAGGGACAGGGTAGGCAATCAGCCCCAGCATTTT.

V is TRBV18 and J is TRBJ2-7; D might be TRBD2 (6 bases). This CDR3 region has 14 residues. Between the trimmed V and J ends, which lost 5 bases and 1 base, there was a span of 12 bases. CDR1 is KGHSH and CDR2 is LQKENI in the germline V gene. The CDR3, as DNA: TGTGCCAGCTCAAGAGTGGGGGGATCCTACGAGCAGTACTTC. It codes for CASSRVGGSYEQYF.

CDR3 sequence reads: CASSETGISYEQYF. The CDR3 DNA sequence: TGTGCCAGCAGTGAAACAGGGATTTCCTACGAGCAGTACTTC. This chain uses TRBV6-1 with TRBJ2-7, with a possible D match to TRBD1 (6 bases). The CDR3 sequence is 14 residues long. Trimming took 2 bases from V and 1 from J, leaving 9 bases between them. Per germline, CDR1 MNHNS and CDR2 SASEGT.

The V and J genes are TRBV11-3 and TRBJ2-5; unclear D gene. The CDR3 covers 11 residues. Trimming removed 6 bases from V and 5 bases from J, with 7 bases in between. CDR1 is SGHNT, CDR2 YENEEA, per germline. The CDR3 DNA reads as TGTGCCAGCAGTCTGGAGGAGACCCAGTACTTC. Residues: CASSLEETQYF.

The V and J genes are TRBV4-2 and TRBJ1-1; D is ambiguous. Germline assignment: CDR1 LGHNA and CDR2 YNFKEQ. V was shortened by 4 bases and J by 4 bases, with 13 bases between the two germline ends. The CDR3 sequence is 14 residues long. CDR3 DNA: TGTGCCAGCAGCCCGCTGGATCGGGGCACTGAAGCTTTCTTT. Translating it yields CASSPLDRGTEAFF.

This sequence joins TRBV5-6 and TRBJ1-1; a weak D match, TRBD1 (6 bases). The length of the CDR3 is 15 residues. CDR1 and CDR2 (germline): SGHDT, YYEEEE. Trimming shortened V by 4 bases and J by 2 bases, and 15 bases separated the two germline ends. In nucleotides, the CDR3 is TGTGCCAGCAGCACCTCGGTCAGGGGTAACACTGAAGCTTTCTTT. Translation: CASSTSVRGNTEAFF.